The 8 T cell receptor beta chains given below trace back to one sample, sequenced in a study of shared clonotypes between healthy human individuals. Sequencing used immunoSEQ multiplex PCR; TCRdb keeps in-frame clones, though not all of them. This table has some 790,000 clones, 55% to 75% appearing once. Sequenced input: memory CD4+ T cells sorted from blood. Subset reported: CD45RA-negative fraction. Receptors were obtained from a woman younger than 45 in good health.

In the case of this clone: The sample contains more than one DNA sequence encoding this CDR3. The rearrangement joins TRBV30 to TRBJ1-1; D is unclear. CDR1 and CDR2 (germline): GTSNPN, SVGIG (reference sequence). V lost 4 bases, J lost 0 bases, and 9 bases lay in between. This CDR3 region has 13 residues. This chain's CDR3 is CAWTRTVNTEAFF. In nucleotides, the CDR3 is TGTGCCTGGACCAGGACTGTGAACACTGAAGCTTTCTTT.

This chain's CDR3 is CASSPGQVEAFF. For the CDR3, the DNA is TGTGCCAGCAGTCCAGGACAGGTTGAAGCTTTCTTT. This rearrangement joins TRBV6-1 to TRBJ1-1, with 7 bases lining up with TRBD1. CDR3 size: 12 residues. Germline values: CDR1 MNHNS, CDR2 SASEGT. Trimming at V came to 5 bases and at J to 7 bases, leaving 4 bases not matched to a gene.

DNA of the CDR3: TGTGCCAGCAGCCAGTTACGGGGAGAAGGAACTGAAGCTTTCTTT. It translates to CASSQLRGEGTEAFF. The chain recombines TRBV4-2 with TRBJ1-1; D ambiguous. CDR3 length: 15 residues. The V and J ends lost 3 bases and 5 bases respectively, with 16 bases between them. The germline CDR1 and CDR2 sequences are LGHNA and YNFKEQ.

V is TRBV25-1 and J is TRBJ2-5; D gene uncertain. Trimming cost V 1 base and J 0 bases, with 9 bases left between them. This CDR3 region has 15 residues. The germline V gene encodes CDR1 MGHDK and CDR2 SYGVNS. CDR3 region: CASSESTSHQETQYF. CDR3 DNA sequence: TGTGCCAGCAGTGAATCGACCAGCCACCAAGAGACCCAGTACTTC.

The V call is TRBV11-3, the J call TRBJ1-1; a possible D gene is TRBD1 (5 bases). From germline, CDR1 is SGHNT and CDR2 YENEEA. Trimming stripped 0 bases from V and 2 bases from J, with 10 bases between. The CDR3 covers 15 residues. DNA of the CDR3: TGTGCCAGCAGCTTAGATGGGGCAGCTAACACTGAAGCTTTCTTT. Translating gives CASSLDGAANTEAFF.

The genes are TRBV21-1 and TRBJ2-5. TRBV21-1 is a pseudogene segment. The CDR3 has 18 residues. In DNA, the CDR3 is TGTGCCAGCAGCAAAGCTACCGGCCTACCCCCACAACAAGAGACCCAGTACTTC. This gives the protein CASSKATGLPPQQETQYF.

The V gene is TRBV6-1, the J gene TRBJ2-4; 9 bases agree with TRBD1. V lost 9 bases and J lost 6; bases outside the gene matches: 12. In germline, CDR1 is MNHNS, CDR2 SASEGT. The length of the CDR3 is 15 residues. The CDR3 region has the DNA TGTGCCAGTTGTCGATCGCCGGGACAGGGAAACATTCAGTACTTC. Translating it yields CASCRSPGQGNIQYF.

This clone has a single count. The chain is built from TRBV27 and TRBJ1-1; weak D call: TRBD1 (5 bases). This CDR3 has 14 residues. Germline V CDR1 and CDR2: MNHEY, SMNVEV (reference sequence). V was clipped by 2 bases and J by 3 bases, with 10 bases between them. CDR3 nucleotides: TGTGCCAGCAGTTTAGGGGGTTTACACACTGAAGCTTTCTTT. It codes for CASSLGGLHTEAFF.